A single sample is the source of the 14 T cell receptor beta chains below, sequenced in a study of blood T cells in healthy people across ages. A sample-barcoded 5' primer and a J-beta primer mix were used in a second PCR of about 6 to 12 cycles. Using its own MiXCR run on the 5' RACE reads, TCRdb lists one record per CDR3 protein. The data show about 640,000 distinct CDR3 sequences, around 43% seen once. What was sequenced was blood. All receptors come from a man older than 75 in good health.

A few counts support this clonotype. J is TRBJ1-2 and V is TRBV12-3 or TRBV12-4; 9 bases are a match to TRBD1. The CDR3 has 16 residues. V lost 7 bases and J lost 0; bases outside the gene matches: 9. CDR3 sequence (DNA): TGTGCCAGCATAACCCCGGGACAGGGAGCTAACTATGGCTACACCTTC. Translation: CASITPGQGANYGYTF.

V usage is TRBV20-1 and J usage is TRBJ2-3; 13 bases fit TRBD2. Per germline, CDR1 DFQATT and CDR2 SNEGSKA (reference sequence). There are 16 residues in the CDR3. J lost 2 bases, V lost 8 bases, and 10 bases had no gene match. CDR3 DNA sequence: TGCAGTTCCTCCGGGACTAGCGGGAAGACCACAGATACGCAGTATTTT. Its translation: CSSSGTSGKTTDTQYF.

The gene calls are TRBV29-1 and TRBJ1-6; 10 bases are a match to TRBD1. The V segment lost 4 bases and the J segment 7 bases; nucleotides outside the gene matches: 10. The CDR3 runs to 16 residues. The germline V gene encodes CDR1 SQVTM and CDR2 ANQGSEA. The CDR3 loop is CSVVLATGGGNSPLHF. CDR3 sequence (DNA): TGCAGCGTTGTACTAGCGACAGGGGGCGGGAATTCACCCCTCCACTTT.

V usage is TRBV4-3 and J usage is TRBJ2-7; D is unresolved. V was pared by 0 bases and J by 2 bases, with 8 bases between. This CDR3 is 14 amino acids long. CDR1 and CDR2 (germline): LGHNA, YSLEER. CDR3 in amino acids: CASSQDPRAYEQYF. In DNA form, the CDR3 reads TGCGCCAGCAGCCAAGATCCCAGAGCCTACGAGCAGTACTTC.

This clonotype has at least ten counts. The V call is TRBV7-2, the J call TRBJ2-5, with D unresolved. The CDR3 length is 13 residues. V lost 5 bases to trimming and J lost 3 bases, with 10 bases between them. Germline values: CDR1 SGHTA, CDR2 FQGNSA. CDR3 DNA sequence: TGTGCCAGCAGCCCCCGGACGGAAGAGACCCAGTACTTC. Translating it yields CASSPRTEETQYF. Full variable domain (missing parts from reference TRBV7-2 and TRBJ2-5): GAGVSQSPSNKVTEKGKDVELRCDPISGHTALYWYRQSLGQGLEFLIYFQGNSAPDKSGLPSDRFSAERTGGSVSTLTIQRTQQEDSAVYLCASSPRTEETQYFGPGTRLLVL.

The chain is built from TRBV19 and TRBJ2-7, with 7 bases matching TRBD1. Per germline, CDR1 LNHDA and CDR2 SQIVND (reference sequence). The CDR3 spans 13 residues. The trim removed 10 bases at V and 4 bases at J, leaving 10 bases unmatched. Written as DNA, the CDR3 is TGTGCCACCAAAGGACAGGCCGTATACGAGCAGTACTTC. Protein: CATKGQAVYEQYF.

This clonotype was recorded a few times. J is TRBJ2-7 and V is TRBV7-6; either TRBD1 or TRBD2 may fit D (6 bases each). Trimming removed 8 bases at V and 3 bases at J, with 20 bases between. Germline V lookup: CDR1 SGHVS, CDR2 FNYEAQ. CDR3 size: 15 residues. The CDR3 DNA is TGTGCCAGCTCAAGGGGGGTAACGGGGGTCTACGAGCAGTACTTC. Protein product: CASSRGVTGVYEQYF.

The CDR3 is CSASGSWGQNTEAFF. The CDR3, as DNA: TGCAGTGCTAGCGGGTCTTGGGGGCAGAACACTGAAGCTTTCTTT. V usage is TRBV20-1 and J usage is TRBJ1-1, with a weak D call TRBD1 (6 bases). Germline V gene lookup returns CDR1 DFQATT and CDR2 SNEGSKA (reference sequence). The CDR3 extends over 15 amino acids. V lost 3 bases, J lost 1 base, and 15 bases lay in between.

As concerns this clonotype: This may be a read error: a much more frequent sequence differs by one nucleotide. CDR3 coding DNA: TGTGCCAGCAGCCAAGATGATCCACGGCTCGACGCTGAAGCTTTCTTT. This sequence encodes CASSQDDPRLDAEAFF. This sequence joins TRBV4-2 and TRBJ1-1; no clear D. The CDR3 is 16 amino acids. V gave up 0 bases and J gave up 6 bases, with 17 bases separating them. The germline V gene encodes CDR1 LGHNA and CDR2 YNFKEQ.

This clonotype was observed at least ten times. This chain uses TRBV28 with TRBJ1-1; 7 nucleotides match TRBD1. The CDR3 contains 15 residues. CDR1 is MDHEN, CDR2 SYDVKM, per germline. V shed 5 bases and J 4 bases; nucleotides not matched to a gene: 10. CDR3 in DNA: TGTGCCAGCAGTGTCAAAAACAGGGGTCGCACTGAAGCTTTCTTT. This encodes CASSVKNRGRTEAFF.

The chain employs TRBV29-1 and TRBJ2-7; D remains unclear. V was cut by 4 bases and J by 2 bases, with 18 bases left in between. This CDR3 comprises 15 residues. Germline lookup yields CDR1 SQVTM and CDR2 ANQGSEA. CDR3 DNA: TGCAGCGTTGTTAAGGCTAGTGCCCGTACCTACGAGCAGTACTTC. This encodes CSVVKASARTYEQYF.

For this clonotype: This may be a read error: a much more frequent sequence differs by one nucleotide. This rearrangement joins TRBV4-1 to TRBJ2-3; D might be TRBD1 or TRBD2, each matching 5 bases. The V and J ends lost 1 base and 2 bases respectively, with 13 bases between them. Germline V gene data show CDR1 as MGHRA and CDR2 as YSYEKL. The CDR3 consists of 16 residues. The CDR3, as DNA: TGCGCCAGCAGCCAAGCCCCCGGGACCACCACAGATACGCAGTATTTT. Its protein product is CASSQAPGTTTDTQYF.

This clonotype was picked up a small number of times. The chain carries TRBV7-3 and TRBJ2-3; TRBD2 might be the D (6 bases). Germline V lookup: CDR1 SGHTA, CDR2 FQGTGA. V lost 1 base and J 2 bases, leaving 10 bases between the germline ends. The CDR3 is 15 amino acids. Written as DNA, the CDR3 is TGTGCCAGCAGCTTAAGCGGGACTCTCACAGATACGCAGTATTTT. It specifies CASSLSGTLTDTQYF.

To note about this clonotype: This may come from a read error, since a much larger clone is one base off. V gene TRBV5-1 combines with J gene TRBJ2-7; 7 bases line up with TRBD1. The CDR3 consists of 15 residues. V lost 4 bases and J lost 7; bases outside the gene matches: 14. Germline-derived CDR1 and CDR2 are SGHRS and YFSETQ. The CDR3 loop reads CASSPGQWGNNEQYF. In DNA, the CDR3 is TGCGCCAGCAGCCCGGGACAGTGGGGAAACAATGAGCAGTACTTC.